This TCR beta chain was captured in a study of blood T cell repertoires in COVID-19. In the study overall: T cells, B-cell-depleted T cells, or PBMCs provided the cDNA or gDNA that served as material.

Per the authors' pipeline: How many nucleated cells were present was estimated from reference gene primer amplification. The data were produced by immunoSEQ multiplex PCR, yet TCRdb's version contains in-frame clones alone and is incomplete. V, J and clone size derive from that table, while D and trimming were established from the DNA sequence. Among around 370,000 clones listed, about 90% were seen once. Patients of the Seattle cohort, enrolled during active infection, were followed longitudinally. This CDR3 is 16 amino acids long. From germline, CDR1 is SGHRS and CDR2 YFSETQ. Trimming pared 0 bases from V and 3 bases from J, leaving 14 bases between.

Material for sequencing was peripheral blood. This TCR derives from a woman in her 70s with COVID-19, enrolled during active disease. This chain joins TRBV5-1 and TRBJ2-3, with a tentative D call TRBD2 (6 bases). The CDR3: CASSLVAGTGTDTQYF. In DNA form, the CDR3 reads TGCGCCAGCAGCTTGGTGGCGGGGACGGGAACAGATACGCAGTATTTT.